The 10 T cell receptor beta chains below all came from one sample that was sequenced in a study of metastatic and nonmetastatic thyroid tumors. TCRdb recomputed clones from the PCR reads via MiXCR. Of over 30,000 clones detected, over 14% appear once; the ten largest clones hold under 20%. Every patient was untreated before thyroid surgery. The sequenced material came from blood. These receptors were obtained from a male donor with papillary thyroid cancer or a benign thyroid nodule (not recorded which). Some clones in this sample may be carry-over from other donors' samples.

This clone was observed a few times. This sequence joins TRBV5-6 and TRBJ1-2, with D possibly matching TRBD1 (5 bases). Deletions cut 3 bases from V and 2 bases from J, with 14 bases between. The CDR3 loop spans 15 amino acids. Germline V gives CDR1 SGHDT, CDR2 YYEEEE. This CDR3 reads CASSSGGEPNYGYTF. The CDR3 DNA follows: TGTGCCAGCAGCTCGGGAGGGGAACCCAACTATGGCTACACCTTC.

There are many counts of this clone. The CDR3 coding sequence is TGTGCCAGCAGTCTGTGGGGGAGAGAAGAGACCCAGTACTTC. Protein product: CASSLWGREETQYF. The chain is built from TRBV3-1 and TRBJ2-5; TRBD1 or TRBD2 may be the D gene (5 bases each). CDR1 is LGHDT, CDR2 YNNKEL, per germline (reference sequence). The CDR3 length is 14 residues. Trimming took 6 bases from V and 3 from J, leaving 14 bases between them.

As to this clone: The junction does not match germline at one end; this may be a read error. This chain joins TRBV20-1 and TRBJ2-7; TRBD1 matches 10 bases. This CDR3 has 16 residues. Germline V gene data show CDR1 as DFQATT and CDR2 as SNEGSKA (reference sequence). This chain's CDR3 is CSARPIGTGVSYEQYF. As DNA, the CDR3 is TGCAGCGCTAGACCCATTGGGACAGGGGTCTCCTACGAGCAGTACTTC.

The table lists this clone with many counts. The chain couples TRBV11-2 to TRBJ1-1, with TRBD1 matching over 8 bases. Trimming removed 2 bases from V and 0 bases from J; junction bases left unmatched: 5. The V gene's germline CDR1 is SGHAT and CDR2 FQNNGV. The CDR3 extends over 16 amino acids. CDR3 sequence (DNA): TGTGCCAGCAGCTTAAACAGGGGGATCATGAACACTGAAGCTTTCTTT. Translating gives CASSLNRGIMNTEAFF.

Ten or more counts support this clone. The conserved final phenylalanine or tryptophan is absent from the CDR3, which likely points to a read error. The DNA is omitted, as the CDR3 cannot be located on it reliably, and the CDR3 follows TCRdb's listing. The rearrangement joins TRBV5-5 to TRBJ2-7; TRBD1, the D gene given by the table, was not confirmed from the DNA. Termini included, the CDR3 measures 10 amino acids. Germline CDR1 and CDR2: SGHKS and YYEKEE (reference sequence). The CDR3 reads CASSVRDRPT.

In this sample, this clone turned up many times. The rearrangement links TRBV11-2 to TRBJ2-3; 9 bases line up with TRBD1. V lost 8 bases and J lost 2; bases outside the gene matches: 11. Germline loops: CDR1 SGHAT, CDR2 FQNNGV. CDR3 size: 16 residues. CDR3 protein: CASGLGTGRTTDTQYF. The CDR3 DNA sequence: TGTGCCAGCGGGCTTGGGACAGGGCGAACCACAGATACGCAGTATTTT.

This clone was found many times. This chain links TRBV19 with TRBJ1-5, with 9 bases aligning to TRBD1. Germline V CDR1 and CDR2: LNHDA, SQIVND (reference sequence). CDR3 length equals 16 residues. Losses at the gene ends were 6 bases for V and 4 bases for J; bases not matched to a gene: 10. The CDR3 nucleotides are TGTGCCAGTAGCCCGAAGGGACAGGGAACAAATCAGCCCCAGCATTTT. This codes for CASSPKGQGTNQPQHF.

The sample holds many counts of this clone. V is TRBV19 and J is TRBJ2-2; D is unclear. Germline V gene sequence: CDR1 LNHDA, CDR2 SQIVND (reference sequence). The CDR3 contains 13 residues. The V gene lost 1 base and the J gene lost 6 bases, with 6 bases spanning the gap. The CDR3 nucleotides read TGTGCCAGTAGTATAGGGGTAGCCGGGGAGCTGTTTTTT. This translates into CASSIGVAGELFF.

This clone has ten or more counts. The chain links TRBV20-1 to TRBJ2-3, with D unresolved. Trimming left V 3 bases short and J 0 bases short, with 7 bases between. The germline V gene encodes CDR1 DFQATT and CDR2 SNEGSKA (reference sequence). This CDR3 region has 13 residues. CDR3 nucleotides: TGCAGTGCTAGTCCCGGGAGCACAGATACGCAGTATTTT. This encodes CSASPGSTDTQYF.

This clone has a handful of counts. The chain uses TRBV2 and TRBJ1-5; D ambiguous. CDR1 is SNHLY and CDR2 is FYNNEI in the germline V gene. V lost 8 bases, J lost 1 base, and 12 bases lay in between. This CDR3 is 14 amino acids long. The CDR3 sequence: CASVGENSNQPQHF. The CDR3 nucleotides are TGTGCCAGCGTCGGGGAGAACAGCAATCAGCCCCAGCATTTT.